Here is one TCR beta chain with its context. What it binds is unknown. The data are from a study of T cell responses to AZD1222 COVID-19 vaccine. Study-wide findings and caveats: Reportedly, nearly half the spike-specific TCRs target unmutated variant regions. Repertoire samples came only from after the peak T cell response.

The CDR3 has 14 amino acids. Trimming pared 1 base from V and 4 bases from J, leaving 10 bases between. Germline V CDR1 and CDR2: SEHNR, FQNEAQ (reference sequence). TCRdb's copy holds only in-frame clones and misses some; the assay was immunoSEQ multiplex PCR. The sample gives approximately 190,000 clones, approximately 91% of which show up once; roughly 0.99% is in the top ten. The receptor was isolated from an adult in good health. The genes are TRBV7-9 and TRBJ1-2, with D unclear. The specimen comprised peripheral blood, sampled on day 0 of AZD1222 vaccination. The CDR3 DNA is TGTGCCAGCAGCTTAGTTATCCCTGGCTATGGCTACACCTTC. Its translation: CASSLVIPGYGYTF.